These 24 T cell receptor beta chains originate from one sample sequenced in a study of T cells in women clearing cervical HPV infection (dated by TCRdb to 2016 to 2018). Library method: the immunoSEQ multiplex PCR assay. TCRdb carries this immuneACCESS record with in-frame sequences only. Its versions omit some clonotypes, under half of them owing to an unresolved V gene in the studies checked, with the rest unexplained. For this sample, the table gives over 35,000 clones. Roughly 35% of the sample is held by the ten biggest clonotypes. Material: blood buffy coat. These TCRs come from a woman between 18 and 69 years old with a cervical HPV16 infection that either progressed to CIN3+ or cleared (not recorded which).

Regarding this clone: The read terminates 3 residues before the CDR3 end, so the remaining end is supplied by the germline J gene. The chain is built from TRBV6-2 or TRBV6-3 and TRBJ1-2, with a possible D match to TRBD1 (6 bases). V was shortened by 6 bases and J by 2 bases, with 10 bases between the two germline ends. This CDR3 spans 13 amino acids. Germline values: CDR1 MNHEY, CDR2 SVGEGT. CDR3 DNA (partial): TGTGCCAGCAGACCCACAGGGAACTATGGC. This translates into CASRPTGNYG. The full CDR3 reads CASRPTGNYGYTF.

Concerning this clone: The read ends 3 residues shy of where the CDR3 ends; the end is completed using the germline J gene. This chain joins TRBV18 and TRBJ1-6, with D perhaps TRBD1 (5 bases). The CDR3 covers 15 residues. Trimming cost V 6 bases and J 9 bases, with 18 bases left between them. Germline V gives CDR1 KGHSH, CDR2 LQKENI. CDR3 region: CASSPSRGDSSPLHF. The covered CDR3 bases are TGTGCCAGCTCCCCCAGCCGGGGGGATAGTTCACCC.

A note on this clone: The read comes to an end 3 residues before the CDR3 does, leaving the germline J gene to fill in the end. The gene calls are TRBV7-9 and TRBJ1-1; D unresolved. There are 13 residues in the CDR3. Germline CDR1 and CDR2: SEHNR and FQNEAQ (reference sequence). The ends were cut back, 3 bases at V and 5 bases at J, with 10 bases in the middle. CDR3: CASSFEPRTEAFF. CDR3 DNA, as far as it was read: TGTGCCAGCAGCTTTGAACCGAGGACTGAA.

Worth noting for this clone: The read finishes 3 residues shy of the CDR3 end, and the germline J gene is used to complete it. The chain has TRBV20-1 and TRBJ2-7; 9 nucleotides line up with TRBD1. The CDR3 spans 13 residues. The junction had 8 bases not matched to a gene; V was cut back by 5 bases and J by 6 bases. Germline CDR1 is DFQATT and CDR2 is SNEGSKA (reference sequence). CDR3 bases read: TGCAGTGCTTCGAGGACAGGGGCTTTCGAG. Residues: CSASRTGAFE. The complete CDR3 reads CSASRTGAFEQYF.

With regard to this clone: Sequencing ends 3 residues short of the CDR3 end; the germline J gene provides the rest. J is TRBJ2-7 and V is TRBV30; 9 bases are a match to TRBD2. V dropped 0 bases and J dropped 3; count of bases not matched to a gene: 6. In germline, CDR1 is GTSNPN, CDR2 SVGIG (reference sequence). The length of the CDR3 is 15 residues. The CDR3 loop reads CAWSVSAGGGYEQYF. CDR3 bases read: TGTGCCTGGAGTGTATCTGCGGGAGGGGGCTACGAG.

About this clone: Read data end 3 residues before the CDR3 end; the end is taken from the germline J gene. V usage is TRBV7-9 and J usage is TRBJ1-2; no firm D call. In germline, CDR1 is SEHNR, CDR2 FQNEAQ (reference sequence). The CDR3 is 13 residues long. The CDR3 bases that were read are TGTGCCAGCAGCTTCGAATCCACAGATACC. It specifies CASSFESTDT. The whole CDR3 reads CASSFESTDTYTF.

Concerning this clone: The read ends 3 residues before the CDR3 terminus; that terminus is restored from the germline J gene. The chain employs TRBV2 and TRBJ2-2; TRBD2 aligns across 9 bases. V gave up 4 bases and J gave up 4 bases; unmatched junction bases: 7. Germline loops: CDR1 SNHLY, CDR2 FYNNEI. The CDR3 is made up of 16 amino acids. The CDR3 loop is CASSAGTSPFTGELFF. The part of the CDR3 DNA that was read is TGTGCCAGCAGTGCCGGGACTAGCCCCTTCACCGGGGAG.

Points on this clone: The CDR3 end is not reached by the read, which stops 3 residues before it; the germline J gene fills it in. The rearrangement joins TRBV5-1 to TRBJ2-3; 7 bases align to TRBD1. The CDR3 runs to 14 residues. CDR1 and CDR2 (germline): SGHRS, YFSETQ. The CDR3 sequence is CASSPGQVIETQYF. Partial CDR3 DNA: TGCGCCAGCAGCCCCGGACAGGTAATAGAGACG.

On this clone itself: The CDR3 extends 3 residues past the end of the read, so its final part is completed from the germline J gene. The chain has TRBV2 and TRBJ2-1, with D perhaps TRBD2 (6 bases). Germline lookup yields CDR1 SNHLY and CDR2 FYNNEI. Trimming took off 6 bases at V and 7 bases at J, with 13 bases between the two ends. This CDR3 is built from 13 residues. CDR3 DNA, as far as it was read: TGTGCCAGCAGGGAGGACTACAAGAATGAG. Translation gives CASREDYKNE. The entire CDR3 is CASREDYKNEQFF.

As to this clone: The sequenced fragment ends 3 residues before the CDR3 boundary, so the rest is inferred from the germline J gene. The chain is built from TRBV7-2 and TRBJ2-5, with TRBD2 matching 10 bases. The germline V gene encodes CDR1 SGHTA and CDR2 FQGNSA. The length of the CDR3 is 13 residues. The covered CDR3 bases are TGTGCCAGCAGCTTCCTAGCGGGAGATACC. Protein sequence: CASSFLAGDT. The full CDR3 protein reads CASSFLAGDTQYF.

A remark on this clone: Read sequence stops 3 residues before the CDR3 end, and the germline J gene provides the missing end. The rearrangement joins TRBV5-1 to TRBJ1-2; D is uncertain. The length of the CDR3 is 14 residues. In germline, CDR1 is SGHRS, CDR2 YFSETQ. V lost 6 bases and J 4 bases, leaving 16 bases between the germline ends. CDR3 bases read: TGCGCCAGCAACCCGGGTCCTTCGGGCTATGGC. Translation gives CASNPGPSGYG. In full, the CDR3 is CASNPGPSGYGYTF.

A note on this clone: The CDR3 extends 3 residues past the end of the read, so its final part is completed from the germline J gene. V and J are TRBV19 and TRBJ1-5; 8 positions match TRBD1. From germline, CDR1 is LNHDA and CDR2 SQIVND (reference sequence). With 3 bases clipped from V and 1 base from J, the junction kept 11 bases outside the gene matches. CDR3 length equals 18 residues. This CDR3 reads CASSMGQGAGLSNQPQHF. Partial CDR3 DNA: TGTGCCAGTAGTATGGGGCAGGGGGCAGGCCTAAGCAATCAGCCC.

A note on this clone: Coverage ceases 3 residues before the CDR3 finishes, and the germline J gene fills in the end. The chain employs TRBV2 and TRBJ1-4; the match to TRBD1 covers 8 bases. The CDR3 contains 15 residues. Germline CDR1 SNHLY, CDR2 FYNNEI. The V gene end was trimmed by 3 bases and the J gene end by 7 bases; junction bases not matched to a gene: 7. CDR3 region: CASSDTRGRGEKLFF. CDR3 DNA, as far as it was read: TGTGCCAGCAGTGACACCAGGGGGCGCGGTGAAAAA. Variable domain in full (rest from reference TRBV2 and TRBJ1-4): EPEVTQTPSHQVTQMGQEVILRCVPISNHLYFYWYRQILGQKVEFLVSFYNNEISEKSEIFDDQFSVERPDGSNFTLKIRSTKLEDSAMYFCASSDTRGRGEKLFFGSGTQLSVL.

To note about this clone: Read coverage stops 3 residues before the CDR3 terminus; the germline J gene supplies the remainder. The rearrangement uses TRBV7-9 and TRBJ2-5; D is possibly TRBD2 (6 bases). V lost 6 bases and J lost 2, with 13 bases in between. Germline CDR1 is SEHNR and CDR2 is FQNEAQ (reference sequence). The CDR3 extends over 14 amino acids. CDR3 amino acids: CASSFGGPQETQYF. Incomplete CDR3 DNA: TGTGCCAGCAGTTTCGGGGGACCTCAAGAGACC.

As regards this clone: The CDR3 goes on 3 residues after the read ends, and that part is filled in from the germline J gene. The chain combines TRBV20-1 with TRBJ2-7; 8 bases are shared with TRBD2. CDR3 length: 14 residues. V lost 6 bases and J lost 6; bases outside the gene matches: 13. The germline CDR1 and CDR2 sequences are DFQATT and SNEGSKA (reference sequence). CDR3 amino acids: CSARLALASGEQYF. CDR3 DNA, as far as it was read: TGCAGTGCAAGACTAGCGCTGGCTTCTGGCGAG.

Regarding this clone: Read sequence stops 3 residues before the CDR3 end, and the germline J gene provides the missing end. This sequence joins TRBV18 and TRBJ2-3, with D uncertain. Deletions cut 6 bases from V and 5 bases from J, with 9 bases between. This CDR3 contains 12 residues. Germline V gene sequence: CDR1 KGHSH, CDR2 LQKENI. CDR3 region: CASSTSVDTQYF. CDR3 DNA, as far as it was read: TGTGCCAGCTCCACGTCAGTAGATACG.

About this clone: The read finishes 3 residues shy of the CDR3 end, and the germline J gene is used to complete it. The chain joins TRBV19 to TRBJ2-2, with D maybe TRBD2 (6 bases). Germline V CDR1 and CDR2: LNHDA, SQIVND (reference sequence). The CDR3 runs to 13 residues. CDR3: CASGGPYNSPLFF. CDR3 bases read: TGTGCCAGCGGGGGTCCCTATAATTCACCG.

A remark on this clone: The missing CDR3 end, 3 residues past where the read stops, is filled in from the germline J gene. The chain combines TRBV18 with TRBJ1-2, with D uncertain. V lost 6 bases and J lost 2, with 13 bases in between. Per germline, CDR1 KGHSH and CDR2 LQKENI. The CDR3 consists of 14 residues. The CDR3 bases that were read are TGTGCCAGCTCGCCAGACACCAACAACTATGGC. As protein: CASSPDTNNYG. The CDR3 in its entirety is CASSPDTNNYGYTF.

In regard to this clone: From the germline J gene comes the end of the CDR3, since the read stops 3 residues before it. The V gene is TRBV7-2, the J gene TRBJ2-3; D unclear. Germline V gene sequence: CDR1 SGHTA, CDR2 FQGNSA. Trimming took 1 base from V and 2 from J, leaving 7 bases between them. The CDR3 totals 14 residues. CDR3: CASSLGGYTDTQYF. CDR3 DNA, as far as it was read: TGTGCCAGCAGCTTAGGCGGTTACACAGATACG.

Notes on this clone: The read is 3 residues too short to cover the CDR3 end, so that end is filled in from the germline J gene. The chain recombines TRBV7-2 with TRBJ1-1; unclear D gene. This CDR3 has 14 amino acids. Germline values: CDR1 SGHTA, CDR2 FQGNSA. Trimming stripped 6 bases from V and 4 bases from J, with 15 bases between. CDR3 DNA, as far as it was read: TGTGCCAGCAGACCTCAACGGGGAGGCACTGAA. Its protein is CASRPQRGGTE. The full-length CDR3 reads as CASRPQRGGTEAFF.

Comments on this clone: The CDR3 end lies 3 residues beyond the end of the read and is filled in from the germline J gene. V gene TRBV5-1 combines with J gene TRBJ2-5, with D tentatively TRBD2 (6 bases). The length of the CDR3 is 13 residues. V lost 3 bases to trimming and J lost 4 bases, with 10 bases between them. The germline gives CDR1 SGHRS, CDR2 YFSETQ. The CDR3 bases that were read are TGCGCCAGCAGCTCGCAGGGAGGAGAGACC. It encodes CASSSQGGET. The complete CDR3 sequence is CASSSQGGETQYF.

As to this clone: Read coverage stops 3 residues before the CDR3 terminus; the germline J gene supplies the remainder. V gene TRBV5-6 combines with J gene TRBJ1-1, with D unresolved. Per germline, CDR1 SGHDT and CDR2 YYEEEE. The ends were cut back, 5 bases at V and 1 base at J, with 9 bases in the middle. The CDR3 totals 13 residues. CDR3 bases read: TGTGCCAGCAGTCCTACGGGGAACACTGAA. This gives the protein CASSPTGNTE. The CDR3 in its entirety is CASSPTGNTEAFF.

In regard to this clone: The CDR3 is cut off 3 residues early in the read; its end comes from the germline J gene. The rearrangement joins TRBV10-1 to TRBJ1-1; no clear D. Trimming stripped 0 bases from V and 3 bases from J, with 8 bases between. Germline V gives CDR1 WNHNN, CDR2 SYGVQD (reference sequence). There are 14 residues in the CDR3. CDR3: CASSESRAHTEAFF. CDR3 bases read: TGCGCCAGCAGTGAGTCAAGGGCACACACTGAA.

About this clone: The CDR3 end falls 3 residues outside the read, so it is completed with the germline J gene. V usage is TRBV5-1 and J usage is TRBJ2-7; TRBD2 is a possible D gene (5 bases). The length of the CDR3 is 12 residues. The germline V and J ends were trimmed by 2 bases and 3 bases, with 6 bases remaining between them. Germline V gives CDR1 SGHRS, CDR2 YFSETQ. The sequenced CDR3 bases are TGCGCCAGCAGCTTCGAGGGCTACGAG. It yields the protein CASSFEGYE. The full-length CDR3 reads as CASSFEGYEQYF.